This T cell receptor (beta chain) derives from a study of shared clonotypes between healthy human individuals. TCRdb's copy holds only in-frame clones and misses some; the assay was immunoSEQ multiplex PCR. The table records 1.6 million or so clones, approximately 98.5% of them present only once. This CDR3 contains 15 residues. Germline CDR1 and CDR2: LNHDA and SQIVND (reference sequence). The V gene lost 3 bases and the J gene lost 2 bases, with 13 bases spanning the gap. This receptor was identified in a man under 40 in good health. The chain couples TRBV19 to TRBJ1-2, with D tentatively TRBD1 (5 bases). The material sequenced was naive CD4+ T cells sorted from blood. The subset was: CD45RA+ positively selected. The CDR3 reads CASSMVNGANYGYTF. The CDR3 DNA reads TGTGCCAGTAGTATGGTTAATGGGGCAAACTATGGCTACACCTTC.